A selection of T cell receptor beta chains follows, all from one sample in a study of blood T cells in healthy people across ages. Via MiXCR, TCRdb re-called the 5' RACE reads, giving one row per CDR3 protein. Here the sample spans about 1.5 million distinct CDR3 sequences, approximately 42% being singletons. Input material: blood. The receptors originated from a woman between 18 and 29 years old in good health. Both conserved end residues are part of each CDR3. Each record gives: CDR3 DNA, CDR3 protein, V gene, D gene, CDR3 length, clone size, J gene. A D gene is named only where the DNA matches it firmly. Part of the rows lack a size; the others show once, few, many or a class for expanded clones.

CDR3 DNA: TGTGCCAGCAGTTACTCGATCGGAACCGCACTAGCCCTCCACTTT; CDR3 protein: CASSYSIGTALALHF; V gene: TRBV6-5; D gene: -; CDR3 length: 15; clone size: -; J gene: TRBJ1-6
CDR3 DNA: TGCAGTGCTAGAGTACAGGGAGGATATGGCTACACCTTC; CDR3 protein: CSARVQGGYGYTF; V gene: TRBV20-1; D gene: -; CDR3 length: 13; clone size: -; J gene: TRBJ1-2
CDR3 DNA: TGTGCCATCAGCGAGTCGACGGTGGCTGGGACTGTCTACAATGAGCAGTACTTC; CDR3 protein: CAISESTVAGTVYNEQYF; V gene: TRBV10-3; D gene: -; CDR3 length: 18; clone size: -; J gene: TRBJ2-7
CDR3 DNA: TGTGCCAGCAGTTTGATAGTAAGTCAGCCCCAGCATTTT; CDR3 protein: CASSLIVSQPQHF; V gene: TRBV12-3/TRBV12-4; D gene: -; CDR3 length: 13; clone size: -; J gene: TRBJ1-5
CDR3 DNA: TGTGCCACCAGCAGAGAGAGCAGCTACGAGCAGTACTTC; CDR3 protein: CATSRESSYEQYF; V gene: TRBV15; D gene: -; CDR3 length: 13; clone size: -; J gene: TRBJ2-7
CDR3 DNA: TGCGCCAGCAGCGGCGCCCAGGGGGCCCATGAAGCTTTCTTT; CDR3 protein: CASSGAQGAHEAFF; V gene: TRBV5-1; D gene: TRBD1; CDR3 length: 14; clone size: -; J gene: TRBJ1-1
CDR3 DNA: TGTGCCAGCAGCTCCGGACTAGCGGGGCTCACAGATACGCAGTATTTT; CDR3 protein: CASSSGLAGLTDTQYF; V gene: TRBV3-1; D gene: TRBD2; CDR3 length: 16; clone size: -; J gene: TRBJ2-3
CDR3 DNA: TGCAGTGCTAGAGATGAAGCAGGGCACTATGGCTACACCTTC; CDR3 protein: CSARDEAGHYGYTF; V gene: TRBV20-1; D gene: -; CDR3 length: 14; clone size: -; J gene: TRBJ1-2
CDR3 DNA: TGTGCCAGCAGCCCTAGGGGACCCCTCCACTTT; CDR3 protein: CASSPRGPLHF; V gene: TRBV6-6; D gene: -; CDR3 length: 11; clone size: few; J gene: TRBJ1-6
CDR3 DNA: TGCGCCAGCAGCCAAGATCCGACAGGGTCTAGTCCTGAAGCTTTCTTT; CDR3 protein: CASSQDPTGSSPEAFF; V gene: TRBV4-3; D gene: TRBD1; CDR3 length: 16; clone size: few; J gene: TRBJ1-1
CDR3 DNA: TGTGCCAGCAGTTCCGGGTTCTCTGGGGCCAACGTCCTGACTTTC; CDR3 protein: CASSSGFSGANVLTF; V gene: TRBV6-5; D gene: -; CDR3 length: 15; clone size: -; J gene: TRBJ2-6
CDR3 DNA: TGTGCCAGCAGTTGTCACAGGGGTTCGTTTCAGCCCCAGCATTTT; CDR3 protein: CASSCHRGSFQPQHF; V gene: TRBV6-2/TRBV6-3; D gene: TRBD1; CDR3 length: 15; clone size: -; J gene: TRBJ1-5
CDR3 DNA: TGCAGCGTTGAAGAGGCCCAGGGGGTTTCTGAAGCTTTCTTT; CDR3 protein: CSVEEAQGVSEAFF; V gene: TRBV29-1; D gene: TRBD1; CDR3 length: 14; clone size: -; J gene: TRBJ1-1
CDR3 DNA: TGTGCCACCAGTGATTTCATCCGGGAGGGCCAGGAGACCCAGTTCTTC; CDR3 protein: CATSDFIREGQETQFF; V gene: TRBV24-1; D gene: TRBD2; CDR3 length: 16; clone size: -; J gene: TRBJ2-1
CDR3 DNA: TGTGCCAGCAGCCCTAGCGGGAGTTCCCATGAGCAGTTCTTC; CDR3 protein: CASSPSGSSHEQFF; V gene: TRBV9; D gene: TRBD2; CDR3 length: 14; clone size: -; J gene: TRBJ2-1
CDR3 DNA: TGTGCCAGCAGCTTCCCTTTGCGGGGGGGCCGGGATTATACGCAGTATTTT; CDR3 protein: CASSFPLRGGRDYTQYF; V gene: TRBV7-6; D gene: TRBD2; CDR3 length: 17; clone size: -; J gene: TRBJ2-3
CDR3 DNA: TGTGCCAGCAGTTACTCTAGCGGGGGCAGCAATGAGCAGTACTTC; CDR3 protein: CASSYSSGGSNEQYF; V gene: TRBV6-6; D gene: TRBD2; CDR3 length: 15; clone size: -; J gene: TRBJ2-5
CDR3 DNA: TGTGCCAGCAGTTTAGAATGGACAGGGGAAAATGGCTACACCTTC; CDR3 protein: CASSLEWTGENGYTF; V gene: TRBV12-3/TRBV12-4; D gene: TRBD1; CDR3 length: 15; clone size: many; J gene: TRBJ1-2
CDR3 DNA: TGCAGTGCTCCGACAAATTACAGGGCGAACTATGGCTACACCTTC; CDR3 protein: CSAPTNYRANYGYTF; V gene: TRBV20-1; D gene: -; CDR3 length: 15; clone size: few; J gene: TRBJ1-2
CDR3 DNA: TGCAGTGCGCGAGAGGACTCCTACAATGAGCAGTTCTTC; CDR3 protein: CSAREDSYNEQFF; V gene: TRBV20-1; D gene: -; CDR3 length: 13; clone size: -; J gene: TRBJ2-1
CDR3 DNA: TGCAGCGTTGAAGGGGCACAGCATACAGATACGCAGTATTTT; CDR3 protein: CSVEGAQHTDTQYF; V gene: TRBV29-1; D gene: -; CDR3 length: 14; clone size: many; J gene: TRBJ2-3
CDR3 DNA: TGTGCCAGCGGCCCCCGGGGACACCTTGAAGCTTTCTTT; CDR3 protein: CASGPRGHLEAFF; V gene: TRBV12-3/TRBV12-4; D gene: -; CDR3 length: 13; clone size: -; J gene: TRBJ1-1
CDR3 DNA: TGTGCCTCAGCTGGTGGGACACTCAACAATGAGCAGTTCTTC; CDR3 protein: CASAGGTLNNEQFF; V gene: TRBV27; D gene: -; CDR3 length: 14; clone size: few; J gene: TRBJ2-1
CDR3 DNA: TGTGCCAGCAGTTCCCTTCGCCTAGAGGGGGATCAGCCCCAGCATTTT; CDR3 protein: CASSSLRLEGDQPQHF; V gene: TRBV6-2/TRBV6-3; D gene: -; CDR3 length: 16; clone size: -; J gene: TRBJ1-5
CDR3 DNA: TGCGGTGCTAGACCCCTTAAAAGGATCTATTCTAGCACAGATACGCAGTATTTT; CDR3 protein: CGARPLKRIYSSTDTQYF; V gene: TRBV20-1; D gene: -; CDR3 length: 18; clone size: -; J gene: TRBJ2-3
CDR3 DNA: TGCAGTGCCAACACCTACTCCTACGAGCAGTACTTC; CDR3 protein: CSANTYSYEQYF; V gene: TRBV20-1; D gene: -; CDR3 length: 12; clone size: few; J gene: TRBJ2-7
CDR3 DNA: TGTGCCAGCAGCTTGATAGCCTCATGGGATATGAACACTGAAGCTTTCTTT; CDR3 protein: CASSLIASWDMNTEAFF; V gene: TRBV7-2; D gene: -; CDR3 length: 17; clone size: -; J gene: TRBJ1-1
CDR3 DNA: TGTGCCAGCTCACCACGATCCCAGGGGGACTATGGCTACACCTTC; CDR3 protein: CASSPRSQGDYGYTF; V gene: TRBV18; D gene: TRBD1; CDR3 length: 15; clone size: few; J gene: TRBJ1-2
CDR3 DNA: TGTGCCAGCAGCTTAGTACAGGGTACGGGTCAGCCCCAGCATTTT; CDR3 protein: CASSLVQGTGQPQHF; V gene: TRBV7-9; D gene: -; CDR3 length: 15; clone size: -; J gene: TRBJ1-5
CDR3 DNA: TGTGCCAGCGAAACAGGGAATCAGCCCCAGCATTTT; CDR3 protein: CASETGNQPQHF; V gene: TRBV6-6; D gene: -; CDR3 length: 12; clone size: -; J gene: TRBJ1-5
CDR3 DNA: TGCGCCAGCAGCTTGATGGGGACGGGATACTCCTACAATGAGCAGTTCTTC; CDR3 protein: CASSLMGTGYSYNEQFF; V gene: TRBV5-1; D gene: -; CDR3 length: 17; clone size: few; J gene: TRBJ2-1
CDR3 DNA: TGTGCCAGCAGTGAAAGAGGGCCGGGACTAGCGGGAGTAGAGACCCAGTACTTC; CDR3 protein: CASSERGPGLAGVETQYF; V gene: TRBV25-1; D gene: TRBD2; CDR3 length: 18; clone size: -; J gene: TRBJ2-5
CDR3 DNA: TGTGCCAGCAGCTTAGCACGCCTAGCGGGATCCGAGCAGTACTTC; CDR3 protein: CASSLARLAGSEQYF; V gene: TRBV7-2; D gene: TRBD2; CDR3 length: 15; clone size: -; J gene: TRBJ2-7
CDR3 DNA: TGCAGCGTGGGGACTAGCGGGGGCTTTAGCTCCTACAATGAGCAGTTCTTC; CDR3 protein: CSVGTSGGFSSYNEQFF; V gene: TRBV29-1; D gene: TRBD2; CDR3 length: 17; clone size: many; J gene: TRBJ2-1
CDR3 DNA: TGTGCCAGCAGTTTACACTACCGGGTAGGGGGATCACATGACTACACCTTC; CDR3 protein: CASSLHYRVGGSHDYTF; V gene: TRBV28; D gene: -; CDR3 length: 17; clone size: -; J gene: TRBJ1-2